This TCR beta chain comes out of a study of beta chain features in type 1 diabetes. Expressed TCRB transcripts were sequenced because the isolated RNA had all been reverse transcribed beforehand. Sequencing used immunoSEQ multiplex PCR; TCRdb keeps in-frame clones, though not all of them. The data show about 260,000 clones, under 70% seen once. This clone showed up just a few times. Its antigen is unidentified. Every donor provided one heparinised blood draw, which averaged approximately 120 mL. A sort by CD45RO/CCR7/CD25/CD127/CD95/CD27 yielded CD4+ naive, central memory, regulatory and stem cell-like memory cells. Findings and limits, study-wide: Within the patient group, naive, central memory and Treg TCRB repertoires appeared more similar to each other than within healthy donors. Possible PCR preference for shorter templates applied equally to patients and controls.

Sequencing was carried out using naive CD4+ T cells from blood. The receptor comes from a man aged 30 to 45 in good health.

DNA of the CDR3: TGTGCCTGGGACAGGGACTACGAGCAGTACTTC. Its protein is CAWDRDYEQYF. The chain couples TRBV30 to TRBJ2-7; 7 bases line up with TRBD1. The ends lost 5 bases at V and 3 bases at J; junction bases unmatched: 1. This CDR3 is 11 amino acids long. The V gene's germline CDR1 is GTSNPN and CDR2 SVGIG (reference sequence).